The sequence of this T cell receptor (beta chain) was determined in a study of T cells in Graves' hyperthyroidism and ophthalmopathy. Overall study context: Peripheral blood was acquired at first diagnosis, ahead of any therapy whatsoever. The study's findings and limits: Most expanded thyroid clonotypes above 0.001 also appeared in blood.

The sample holds many counts of this clonotype. Its matching antigen is unknown. Germline V gene sequence: CDR1 MDHEN, CDR2 SYDVKM. Deletions cut 5 bases from V and 2 bases from J, with 13 bases between. There are 14 residues in the CDR3. Orbital computed tomography, thyroid ultrasound, serum thyroxine and TRAb, and clinical symptoms together informed the diagnoses. Researchers took RNA transcripts and amplified the TCR beta CDR3 regions from them. The HTBI set primed first-round TCR CDR3 RT-PCR. TCRdb called the multiplex PCR reads again in MiXCR, with one record for every CDR3 protein. This table has hundreds of thousands of distinct CDR3 sequences, more than 15% appearing once.

The sequence came from a middle-aged woman with Graves' ophthalmopathy. Input material: blood. The chain is built from TRBV28 and TRBJ2-7, with D possibly TRBD1 on 6 matching bases. This CDR3 is CASSVAGDPYEQYF. Here the CDR3 DNA reads TGTGCCAGCAGTGTCGCAGGGGACCCCTACGAGCAGTACTTC.